A single T cell receptor beta chain is shown here with its context. The germline V gene encodes CDR1 SEHNR and CDR2 FQNEAQ (reference sequence). The CDR3 contains 14 residues. V lost 5 bases and J lost 7, with 17 bases in between. Source study methods: Amplification with reference gene primers provided the estimates of nucleated cell counts. The repertoire was sequenced with immunoSEQ multiplex PCR; TCRdb's copy has only in-frame clones and lacks some. From that table come the V and J calls and clone size; the DNA was used to work out D and trimming. The table lists approximately 150,000 clones, around 91% of them singletons. These data belong to a study of blood T cell repertoires in COVID-19. For the study at large: Collection of acute and convalescent COVID-19 samples took place in the United States, Italy and Spain. PBMCs, B-cell-depleted T cells, or T cells were the source of the cDNA or gDNA that made up the material.

The sequencing sample was made of peripheral blood. The sequence was collected from a woman aged 55-70 years with active COVID-19. The chain recombines TRBV7-9 with TRBJ1-2; the D gene is possibly TRBD1 (6 bases). DNA for the CDR3: TGTGCCAGCAGCCCCCCGGGGACACCGGGTGGCTACACCTTC. Protein sequence: CASSPPGTPGGYTF.